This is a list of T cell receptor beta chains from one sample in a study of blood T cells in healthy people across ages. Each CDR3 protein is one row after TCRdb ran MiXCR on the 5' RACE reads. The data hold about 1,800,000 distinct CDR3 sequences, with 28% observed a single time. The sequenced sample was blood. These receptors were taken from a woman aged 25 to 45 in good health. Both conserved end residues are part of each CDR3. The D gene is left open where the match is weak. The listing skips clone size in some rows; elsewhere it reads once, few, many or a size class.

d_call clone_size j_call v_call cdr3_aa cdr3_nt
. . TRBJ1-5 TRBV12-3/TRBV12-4 CASSGHRVGQPQHF TGTGCCAGCAGCGGTCACAGGGTTGGTCAGCCCCAGCATTTT
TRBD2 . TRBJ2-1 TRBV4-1 CASRPPRGNEQFF TGCGCCAGCAGACCCCCGCGGGGGAATGAGCAGTTCTTC
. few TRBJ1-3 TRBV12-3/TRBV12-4 CASGRAGNTIYF TGTGCCAGCGGCCGCGCTGGAAACACCATATATTTT
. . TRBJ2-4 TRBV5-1 CASSLTSGTYKQYF TGCGCCAGCAGCTTGACCTCCGGGACCTACAAGCAGTACTTC
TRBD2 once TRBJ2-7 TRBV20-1 CSARDVRAGINYEQYF TGCAGTGCTAGAGATGTGCGAGCGGGGATTAACTACGAGCAGTACTTC
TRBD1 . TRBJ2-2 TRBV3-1 CASGQDTGELFF TGTGCCAGCGGACAGGACACCGGGGAGCTGTTTTTT
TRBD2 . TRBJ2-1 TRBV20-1 CSASGGLAGQTPNNEQFF TGCAGTGCCTCGGGGGGACTAGCGGGACAAACACCCAACAATGAGCAGTTCTTC
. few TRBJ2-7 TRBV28 CASSRSGRSLSYEQYF TGTGCCAGCAGCCGGTCAGGGAGATCTCTCTCCTACGAGCAGTACTTC
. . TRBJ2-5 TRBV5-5 CASSLENMRETQYF TGTGCCAGCAGCTTGGAAAATATGCGGGAGACCCAGTACTTC
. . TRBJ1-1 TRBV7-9 CASSSGGGEAFF TGTGCCAGCAGCTCGGGAGGGGGGGAAGCTTTCTTT
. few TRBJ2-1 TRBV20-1 CSARDEVGAPYNEQFF TGCAGTGCTAGAGATGAGGTGGGAGCCCCCTACAATGAGCAGTTCTTC
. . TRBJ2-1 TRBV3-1 CASSQARLVSSYNEQFF TGTGCCAGCAGCCAAGCAAGACTCGTTAGCTCCTACAATGAGCAGTTCTTC
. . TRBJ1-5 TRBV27 CASSLVGGIGETQHF TGTGCCAGCAGTTTAGTGGGGGGGATTGGGGAGACCCAGCATTTT
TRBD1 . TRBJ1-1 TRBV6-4 CASSDFDGTGFTEAFF TGTGCCAGCAGTGACTTTGATGGGACAGGCTTCACTGAAGCTTTCTTT
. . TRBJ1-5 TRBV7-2 CASSLGARNQPQHF TGTGCCAGCAGCTTGGGGGCTAGGAATCAGCCCCAGCATTTT
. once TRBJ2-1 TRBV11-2 CASSLVAYNGQFF TGTGCCAGCAGCTTAGTGGCTTACAATGGGCAGTTCTTC
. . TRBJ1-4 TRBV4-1 CASSQGDDSGGREKLFF TGCGCCAGCAGCCAAGGGGATGATAGTGGAGGTCGGGAAAAACTGTTTTTT
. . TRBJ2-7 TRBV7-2 CASRDRPGGEQYF TGTGCCAGCAGAGACAGGCCGGGCGGCGAGCAGTACTTC
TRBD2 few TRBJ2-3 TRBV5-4 CASTRTSGRPTDTQYF TGTGCCAGCACCCGGACTAGCGGGAGGCCCACAGATACGCAGTATTTT
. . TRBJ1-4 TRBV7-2 CASSPRTVPNEKLFF TGTGCCAGCAGCCCTAGGACAGTCCCTAATGAAAAACTGTTTTTT
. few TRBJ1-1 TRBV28 CASRTGGPGMGNTEAFF TGTGCCAGCCGCACCGGAGGCCCCGGGATGGGTAACACTGAAGCTTTCTTT
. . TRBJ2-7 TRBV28 CASGVLGGASYEQYF TGTGCCAGCGGGGTATTGGGCGGGGCTTCCTACGAGCAGTACTTC
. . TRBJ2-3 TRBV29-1 CSVERRSRYGLGDTQYF TGCAGCGTTGAAAGAAGGAGTCGCTATGGGTTGGGGGATACGCAGTATTTT
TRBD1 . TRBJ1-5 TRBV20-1 CSASRAGTVSQPQHF TGCAGTGCTTCTCGTGCGGGGACAGTCAGTCAGCCCCAGCATTTT
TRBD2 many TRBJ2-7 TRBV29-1 CSVRGLAVNEQYF TGCAGCGTTCGGGGACTAGCGGTAAACGAGCAGTACTTC
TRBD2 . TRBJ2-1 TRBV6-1 CASSGGLAGAGEQFF TGTGCCAGCAGTGGCGGACTAGCGGGAGCGGGTGAGCAGTTCTTC
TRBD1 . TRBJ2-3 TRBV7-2 CASSLLDGQDTDTQYF TGTGCCAGCAGCTTATTAGACGGACAGGACACAGATACGCAGTATTTT
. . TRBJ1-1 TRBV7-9 CASSPDILIRAFF TGTGCCAGCAGTCCGGACATACTGATTCGAGCTTTCTTT
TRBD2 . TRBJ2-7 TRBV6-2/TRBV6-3 CASSYSIAGDISYEQYF TGTGCCAGCAGTTACTCGATTGCGGGAGATATATCCTACGAGCAGTACTTC
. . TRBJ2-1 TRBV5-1 CASSSQAELPVNEQFF TGCGCCAGCAGCTCCCAGGCAGAACTACCCGTCAATGAGCAGTTCTTC
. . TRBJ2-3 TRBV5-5 CASSLEYAGTDTQYF TGTGCCAGCAGCTTGGAATACGCAGGCACAGATACGCAGTATTTT
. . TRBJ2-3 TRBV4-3 CASSQGTPQNRDTQYF TGCGCCAGCAGCCAAGGGACACCCCAAAACAGGGATACGCAGTATTTT
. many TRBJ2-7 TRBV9 CASSGAGSPYEQYF TGTGCCAGCAGCGGGGCAGGGTCCCCCTACGAGCAGTACTTC
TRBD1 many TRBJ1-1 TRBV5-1 CASRKTGGLNTEAFF TGCGCCAGCAGGAAGACAGGGGGCCTGAACACTGAAGCTTTCTTT
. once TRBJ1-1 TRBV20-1 CSARDGTLITEAFF TGCAGTGCTAGAGATGGGACCTTGATCACTGAAGCTTTCTTT
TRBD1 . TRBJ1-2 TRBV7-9 CAVGTEGSYTF TGTGCCGTGGGGACAGAGGGAAGCTACACCTTC